This TCR beta chain was documented in a study of blood T cell repertoires in COVID-19. Repertoires were generated with immunoSEQ multiplex PCR, while TCRdb's copy carries only in-frame clones and drops some. Here the sample spans about 140,000 clones, around 86% being singletons. Sample: PBMCs or T cells enriched from blood (not recorded which). The receptor's source is a man aged 55 to 70 who had recovered from COVID-19.

In nucleotides, the CDR3 is TGTGCCAGCAGCTTGGGGGGCTCGGGCTCCTACAATGAGCAGTTCTTC. Amino acid sequence: CASSLGGSGSYNEQFF. This chain connects TRBV5-4 to TRBJ2-1; a weak D match, TRBD1 (5 bases). Germline CDR1 and CDR2: SGHNT and YYREEE (reference sequence). There are 16 residues in the CDR3. Trimming took off 0 bases at V and 0 bases at J, with 10 bases between the two ends.